This is a list of T cell receptor beta chains from one sample in a study of T-cell memory formation after mild COVID-19. Via MiXCR, TCRdb re-called the 5' RACE reads, giving one row per CDR3 protein. Among a few hundred thousand distinct CDR3 sequences listed, approximately 29% were seen once. Sequencing was carried out using PBMCs or a T cell subset sorted from them (not recorded which). The receptors derive from an adult woman who had mild COVID-19 (a few samples of this study predate the infection). Cell type and time point are not known. CDR3s include the opening cysteine and the closing phenylalanine or tryptophan. A D gene is named only where the DNA matches it firmly. Expanded clones get a size class; other rows say once, few or many, or leave the size out.

j_call clone_size d_call v_call cdr3_nt cdr3_aa
TRBJ2-1 - - TRBV4-1 TGCGCCAGCAGCCAAGAGCCGGGAAGGGGTGGCAATGAGCAGTTCTTC CASSQEPGRGGNEQFF
TRBJ2-3 - TRBD2 TRBV20-1 TGCAGTGCTAGGATCATACTAGCGGGAGCGACAGATACGCAGTATTTT CSARIILAGATDTQYF
TRBJ2-1 once TRBD1 TRBV19 TGTGCCAGTAGTGAGGCGGGACAGGGGGGTCAGTTCTTC CASSEAGQGGQFF
TRBJ1-3 - TRBD1 TRBV7-6 TGTGCCAGCAGCTCCCGGGACAGGGGCGTTTTTATTGCTGGAAACACCATATATTTT CASSSRDRGVFIAGNTIYF
TRBJ2-1 few TRBD2 TRBV7-3 TGTGCCAGCAGCTTTAGCGGGGGGGCATCCAATGAGCAGTTCTTC CASSFSGGASNEQFF
TRBJ2-1 - - TRBV6-5 TGTGCCAGCAGTTACTCAGGGGGGCGCAGGATGTTCTTC CASSYSGGRRMFF
TRBJ2-3 - - TRBV7-9 TGTGCCAGCAGCCACACTGTGTCAGATACGCAGTATTTT CASSHTVSDTQYF
TRBJ1-2 few - TRBV7-8 TGTGCCAGCAGCCCCCTTCGATCTAACTATGGCTACACCTTC CASSPLRSNYGYTF
TRBJ1-1 - - TRBV6-5 TGTGCCAGCAGCTACAGAAAAATTACAGGATTAGGAACTGAAGCTTTCTTT CASSYRKITGLGTEAFF
TRBJ2-7 - TRBD1 TRBV5-1 TGCGCCAGCAGCATACAGGGGGCTTTATACGAGCAGTACTTC CASSIQGALYEQYF
TRBJ1-3 - - TRBV19 TGTGCCAGTAGTGCTTCCGGGACGCCCAGCTCTGGAAACACCATATATTTT CASSASGTPSSGNTIYF
TRBJ2-1 - - TRBV7-2 TGTGCCAGCAGCGTCTTCGGCCCCAATGAGCAGTTCTTC CASSVFGPNEQFF
TRBJ1-1 - - TRBV14 TGTGCCAGCAGCCGCCAGGGGCTGGTTAATACTGAAGCTTTCTTT CASSRQGLVNTEAFF
TRBJ1-2 few - TRBV7-3 TGTGCCAGCGCCCCCCATGGCTACACCTTC CASAPHGYTF
TRBJ2-3 many - TRBV27 TGTGCCAGTAGAGTATCACAGGTGTTCCTGGATACGCAGTATTTT CASRVSQVFLDTQYF
TRBJ2-5 few TRBD1 TRBV7-2 TGTGCCAGCAGCTTCCAGGGGGCTGAGGGGGAGACCCAGTACTTC CASSFQGAEGETQYF
TRBJ1-5 - - TRBV2 TGTGCCAGCAGTGTGTACAGGGCCAGGGATCAGCCCCAGCATTTT CASSVYRARDQPQHF
TRBJ2-1 few TRBD2 TRBV7-3 TGTGCCAGCAGCTCCGGGACTAGCGGGAAGGGTGAGCAGTTCTTC CASSSGTSGKGEQFF
TRBJ2-1 - TRBD2 TRBV20-1 TGCAGTGCCCCACGAGTTGGCGGGAGTAGAGCCTACAATGAGCAGTTCTTC CSAPRVGGSRAYNEQFF
TRBJ1-5 - TRBD1 TRBV5-5 TGTGCCAGCAGCTTGACAGGGGAGTATAGCAATCAGCCCCAGCATTTT CASSLTGEYSNQPQHF
TRBJ2-7 few - TRBV4-2 TGTGCCAGCAGCCAAGGGTTCCGCTACGAGCAGTACTTC CASSQGFRYEQYF
TRBJ2-1 - TRBD2 TRBV4-2 TGTGCCAGCAGCCCCCGGGAGGGAGGGGACTACAATGAGCAGTTCTTC CASSPREGGDYNEQFF
TRBJ1-2 - - TRBV3-1 TGTGCCAGCAGCCCGGGACCGCGATACACCTATGGCTACACCTTC CASSPGPRYTYGYTF
TRBJ2-1 many - TRBV24-1 TGTGCCACCAGTGATGATGTGGATGAGCAGTTCTTC CATSDDVDEQFF
TRBJ2-3 few - TRBV12-3/TRBV12-4 TGTGCCAGCAGTTTTCAGTCGACGTCAGTTAGCACAGATACGCAGTATTTT CASSFQSTSVSTDTQYF
TRBJ2-2 few TRBD2 TRBV19 TGTGCCAGTAGGGCGACTAGCGGGAGCACCGGGGAGCTGTTTTTT CASRATSGSTGELFF
TRBJ1-2 - - TRBV5-1 TGCGCCAGCAGCTTGATACAGGGAGAATATGGCTACACCTTC CASSLIQGEYGYTF
TRBJ2-1 few TRBD2 TRBV24-1 TGTGCCACCAAGGGGACTATCGGGGGGAGTCCAAACAATGAGCAGTTCTTC CATKGTIGGSPNNEQFF
TRBJ2-7 - TRBD1 TRBV15 TGTGCCACCAGCAGAGATCAGGGGGCCGGGATCAACGAGCAGTACTTC CATSRDQGAGINEQYF
TRBJ2-1 few - TRBV18 TGTGCCAGCTCGCCTGACTCGTCACTCCAGCAGTTCTTC CASSPDSSLQQFF
TRBJ2-3 - - TRBV20-1 TGCAGTGCTAGGGCCGGGGGAACGGCAGATACGCAGTATTTC CSARAGGTADTQYF
TRBJ1-1 few - TRBV12-3/TRBV12-4 TGTGCCAGCAGTTTAGAGGAGGGGCTTTCTGAAGCTTTCTTT CASSLEEGLSEAFF
TRBJ2-2 - TRBD1 TRBV5-4 TGTGCCAGCAGCTTGGCCAGGGGGCGCACCGGGGAGCTGTTTTTT CASSLARGRTGELFF
TRBJ2-5 - TRBD2 TRBV5-6 TGTGCCAGCAGCCCCCAGCGGGGGGCCCTGAAAGAGACCCAGTACTTC CASSPQRGALKETQYF
TRBJ2-7 - - TRBV11-3 TGTGCCAGCAGCTTAGTTATAGGATACGAGCAGTACTTC CASSLVIGYEQYF
TRBJ2-1 few - TRBV12-3/TRBV12-4 TGTGCCAGCAGTTCAGGGGCTCCTGGTGAGCAGTTCTTC CASSSGAPGEQFF
TRBJ2-7 many - TRBV5-4 TGTGCCAGCAGCAGGGACATTTACGAGCAGTACTTC CASSRDIYEQYF
TRBJ2-7 - - TRBV6-5 TGTGCCAGCAGTGGAAACGGACTCACCTACGAGCAGTACTTC CASSGNGLTYEQYF
TRBJ2-2 - - TRBV24-1 TGTGCCACCGGGGTCACCGGGGAGCTGTTTTTT CATGVTGELFF
TRBJ2-7 - - TRBV10-3 TGTGCCATCACCGACCCTACGGGCTCCTACGAGCAGTACTTC CAITDPTGSYEQYF
TRBJ2-2 - - TRBV18 TGTGCCAGCTCACCACCGATGGGCACCGGGGAGCTGTTTTTT CASSPPMGTGELFF
TRBJ2-7 - - TRBV5-1 TGCGCCAGCAGCTTGGGGACGGACTACGAGCAGTACTTC CASSLGTDYEQYF
TRBJ2-1 few - TRBV19 TGTGCCAGTAGTGAGAGGGCCTACAATGAGCAGTTCTTC CASSERAYNEQFF
TRBJ2-5 few - TRBV5-6 TGTGCCAGCAGCCTGGTGGGGGAAGTGGGAGAGACCCAGTACTTC CASSLVGEVGETQYF
TRBJ2-2 - TRBD2 TRBV12-3/TRBV12-4 TGTGCCAGCAGTTTAGTAGCGGGAGTAGCCGGGGAGCTGTTTTTT CASSLVAGVAGELFF
TRBJ2-5 - TRBD2 TRBV5-1 TGCGCCAGCAGCGCCGGGACTAGCGGGGGGCACGAGACCCAGTACTTC CASSAGTSGGHETQYF
TRBJ2-1 - - TRBV7-9 TGTGCCAGCAGCAAAAACCAGGGTCGGGACCTGAACAATGAGCAGTTCTTC CASSKNQGRDLNNEQFF
TRBJ2-1 - - TRBV7-9 TGTGCCAGCAGCTTAGCCAGTGGAGGGGGGGCCAATGAGCAGTTCTTC CASSLASGGGANEQFF
TRBJ2-1 few - TRBV7-2 TGTGCCAGCAGCTTAACTCAGAATGAGCAGTTCTTC CASSLTQNEQFF
TRBJ2-1 - - TRBV4-3 TGCGCCAGCAGCCAAGACGAACCCGGGACATGGCCTTACAATGAGCAGTTCTTC CASSQDEPGTWPYNEQFF
TRBJ2-5 - - TRBV24-1 TGTGCCACCAGTGATCCTTCGGCCTATCCCCTGCAAGAGACCCAGTACTTC CATSDPSAYPLQETQYF
TRBJ2-3 - - TRBV24-1 TGTGCCACCAGTGACCCCTGGACAGAGAGCACAGATACGCAGTATTTT CATSDPWTESTDTQYF
TRBJ1-1 - TRBD1 TRBV12-3/TRBV12-4 TGTGCCAGCAGTTTTTCAGGGGGCGTTCGGGGTGACGGTTTGAGGGTTTTCTTT CASSFSGGVRGDGLRVFF
TRBJ2-3 few TRBD2 TRBV4-2 TGTGCCAGCAGCCCGCAAAGCGGGGATCAGCAGTATTTT CASSPQSGDQQYF
TRBJ2-7 - - TRBV29-1 TGCAGCGTTGAAGATGGTGACGGGTGGCCCTACGAGCAGTACTTC CSVEDGDGWPYEQYF
TRBJ2-1 - - TRBV7-8 TGTGCCAGCAGCTTATCGGCCAGGGGGAGGGATGAGCAGTTCTTC CASSLSARGRDEQFF
TRBJ2-5 - TRBD1 TRBV24-1 TGTGCCACCAGTGATCCGGGGACAGGGAGAGGAGAGACCCAGTACTTC CATSDPGTGRGETQYF